These 4 T cell receptor beta chains were all obtained from the same sample, sequenced in a study of blood T cell repertoires in COVID-19. Here immunoSEQ multiplex PCR was the method, and the copy in TCRdb shows in-frame clones only, minus some. This table holds 250,000 to 300,000 clones, 81% found once. The specimen sequenced was peripheral blood. These TCRs come from a woman aged 60-75 years with active or convalescent COVID-19.

Remarks on this clone: The sample has other DNA sequences that encode this CDR3 too. The genes are TRBV9 and TRBJ1-1, with a possible D match to TRBD1 (5 bases). The CDR3 totals 14 residues. The germline V gene encodes CDR1 SGDLS and CDR2 YYNGEE. V lost 0 bases, J lost 1 base, and 7 bases lay in between. The CDR3 here is CASSVVGENTEAFF. The CDR3 DNA reads as TGTGCCAGCAGCGTAGTAGGGGAGAACACTGAAGCTTTCTTT.

This chain uses TRBV6-2 or TRBV6-3 with TRBJ2-3; 14 bases match TRBD2. The germline gives CDR1 MNHEY, CDR2 SVGEGT. The CDR3 runs 18 residues. Losses at the gene ends were 5 bases for V and 4 bases for J; bases not matched to a gene: 11. CDR3 DNA sequence: TGTGCCAGCAGTCCGGGACTAGCGGGGGCGCACCGGGCAGATACGCAGTATTTT. Amino acids: CASSPGLAGAHRADTQYF.

The V and J genes are TRBV7-3 and TRBJ1-2, with 8 bases that match TRBD1. CDR1 is SGHTA, CDR2 FQGTGA, per germline. Germline trimming cut 7 bases from V and 4 bases from J; bases unmatched to any gene: 8. CDR3 length equals 14 residues. The CDR3 sequence is CASNDIGTGYGYTF. Here the CDR3 DNA reads TGTGCCAGCAACGACATAGGGACAGGCTATGGCTACACCTTC. Filled out from reference TRBV7-3 and TRBJ1-2, the complete variable domain reads GAGVSQTPSNKVTEKGKYVELRCDPISGHTALYWYRQSLGQGPEFLIYFQGTGAADDSGLPNDRFFAVRPEGSVSTLKIQRTERGDSAVYLCASNDIGTGYGYTFGSGTRLTVV.

The rearrangement joins TRBV29-1 to TRBJ2-7; 8 bases are a match to TRBD1. Germline trimming cut 1 base from V and 6 bases from J; bases unmatched to any gene: 5. The CDR3 runs 13 residues. The V gene's germline CDR1 is SQVTM and CDR2 ANQGSEA. CDR3 loop: CSVEGQGASEQYF. The CDR3 DNA is TGCAGCGTTGAAGGCCAGGGGGCGTCCGAGCAGTACTTC.